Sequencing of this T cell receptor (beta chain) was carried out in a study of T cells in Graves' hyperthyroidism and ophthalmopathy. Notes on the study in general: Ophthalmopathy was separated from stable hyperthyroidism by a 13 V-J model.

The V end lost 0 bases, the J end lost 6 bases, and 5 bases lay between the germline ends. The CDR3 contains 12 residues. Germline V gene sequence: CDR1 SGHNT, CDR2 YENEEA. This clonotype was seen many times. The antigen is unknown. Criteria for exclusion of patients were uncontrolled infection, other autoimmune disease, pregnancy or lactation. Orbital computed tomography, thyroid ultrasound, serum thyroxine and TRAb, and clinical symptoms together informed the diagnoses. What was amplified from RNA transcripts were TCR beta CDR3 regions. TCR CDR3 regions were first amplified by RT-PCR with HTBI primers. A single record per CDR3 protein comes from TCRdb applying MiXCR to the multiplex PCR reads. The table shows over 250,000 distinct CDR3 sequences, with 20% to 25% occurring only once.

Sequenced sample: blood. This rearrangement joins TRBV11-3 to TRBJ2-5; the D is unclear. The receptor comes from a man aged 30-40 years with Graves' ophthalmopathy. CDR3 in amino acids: CASSLDPQTQYF. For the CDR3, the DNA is TGTGCCAGCAGCTTAGATCCGCAGACCCAGTACTTC.